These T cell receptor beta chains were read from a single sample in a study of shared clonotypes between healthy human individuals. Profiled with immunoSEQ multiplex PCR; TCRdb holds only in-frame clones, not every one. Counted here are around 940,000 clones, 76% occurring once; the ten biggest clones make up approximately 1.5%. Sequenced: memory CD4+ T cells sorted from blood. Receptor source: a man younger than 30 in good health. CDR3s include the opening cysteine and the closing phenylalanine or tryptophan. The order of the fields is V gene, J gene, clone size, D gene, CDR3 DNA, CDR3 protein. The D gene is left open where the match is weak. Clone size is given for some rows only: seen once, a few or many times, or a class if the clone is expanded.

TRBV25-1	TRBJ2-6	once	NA	TGTGCCAGCAGTAACGGGGGCCCTGGGGCCAACGTCCTGACTTTC	CASSNGGPGANVLTF
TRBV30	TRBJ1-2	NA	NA	TGTGCCTGGAGTGAGAGACAGGCCGCCGACACCTTC	CAWSERQAADTF
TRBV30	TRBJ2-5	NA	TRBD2	TGTGCCTGGAGGGGTGGCGGGAGTAGGGAGACCCAGTACTTC	CAWRGGGSRETQYF
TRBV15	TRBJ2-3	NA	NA	TGTGCCACCAGCAGCTATTGGGGGACCACCACAGATACGCAGTATTTT	CATSSYWGTTTDTQYF
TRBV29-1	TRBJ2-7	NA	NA	TGCAGCGTTGTCACGGTCACCTACGAGCAGTACTTC	CSVVTVTYEQYF
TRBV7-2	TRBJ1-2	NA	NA	TGTGCCAGCAGCCCAGGGGAGCGACAGAAGGACGGCTACACCTTC	CASSPGERQKDGYTF
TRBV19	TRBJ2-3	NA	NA	TGTGCCAGTAGTATTGATGGCGGGGGCACAGATACGCAGTATTTT	CASSIDGGGTDTQYF
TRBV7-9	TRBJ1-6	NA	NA	TGTGCCAGCAGCACCGACAGTGATAATTCACCCCTCCACTTT	CASSTDSDNSPLHF
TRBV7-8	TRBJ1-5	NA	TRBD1	TGTGCCAGCAGCTCACAGGGGTTAGACAATCAGCCCCAGCATTTT	CASSSQGLDNQPQHF
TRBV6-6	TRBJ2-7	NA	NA	TGTGCCAGCAGTGTTGGTGTAAGCTCCTACGAGCAGTACTTC	CASSVGVSSYEQYF
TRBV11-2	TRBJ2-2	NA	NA	TGTGCCAGCAAAAGGGACACCGGGGAGCTGTTTTTT	CASKRDTGELFF
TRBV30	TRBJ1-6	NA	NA	TGTGCCTGGGACCTAGGTGCAGGGAATAATTCACCCCTCCACTTT	CAWDLGAGNNSPLHF
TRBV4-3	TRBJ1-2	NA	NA	TGCGCCAGCAGCCAAGATATCTCCGCCCGTGGCTACACCTTC	CASSQDISARGYTF
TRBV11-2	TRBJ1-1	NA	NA	TGTGCCAGCAGCTCCCGGGACTGGGGCCTCAACACTGAAGCTTTCTTT	CASSSRDWGLNTEAFF
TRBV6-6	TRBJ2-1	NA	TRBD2	TGTGCCAGCACACTCGGACTAGCGGGGAATGAGCAGTTCTTC	CASTLGLAGNEQFF
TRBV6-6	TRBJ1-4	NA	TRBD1	TGTGCCAGCAGTTTAGGACAGGGCGCTAATGAAAAACTGTTTTTT	CASSLGQGANEKLFF